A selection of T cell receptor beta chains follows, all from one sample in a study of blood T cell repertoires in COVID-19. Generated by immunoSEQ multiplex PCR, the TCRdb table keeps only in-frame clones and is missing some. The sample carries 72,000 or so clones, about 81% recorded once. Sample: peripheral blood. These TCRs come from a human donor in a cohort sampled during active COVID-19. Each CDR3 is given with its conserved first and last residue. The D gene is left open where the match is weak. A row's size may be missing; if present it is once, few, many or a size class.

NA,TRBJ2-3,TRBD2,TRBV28,CASRSGGSTDTQYF,TGTGCCAGCAGGTCGGGGGGGAGCACAGATACGCAGTATTTT
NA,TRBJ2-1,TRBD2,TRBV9,CASSDKLAGGQNEQFF,TGTGCCAGCAGCGACAAACTAGCGGGAGGGCAAAATGAGCAGTTCTTC
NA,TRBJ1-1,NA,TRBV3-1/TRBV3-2,CASSQGKAGRTEAFF,TGTGCCAGCAGCCAAGGTAAGGCAGGGAGGACTGAAGCTTTCTTT
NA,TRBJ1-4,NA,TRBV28,CASSPSGLTNEKLFF,TGTGCCAGCAGTCCGTCGGGGTTAACTAATGAAAAACTGTTTTTT
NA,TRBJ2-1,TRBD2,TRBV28,CASRGGLVRNEQFF,TGTGCCAGCAGGGGGGGACTAGTGAGGAATGAGCAGTTCTTC
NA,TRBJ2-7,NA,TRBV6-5,CASSYSGLDEQYF,TGTGCCAGCAGTTACTCGGGGCTCGACGAGCAGTACTTC
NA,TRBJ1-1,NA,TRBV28,CASSLPSWPNTEAFF,TGTGCCAGCAGTTTGCCCTCTTGGCCGAACACTGAAGCTTTCTTT
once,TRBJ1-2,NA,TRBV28,CASSFARGYTF,TGTGCCAGCAGTTTCGCCCGGGGCTACACCTTC
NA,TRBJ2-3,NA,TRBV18,CASSPGHYTDTQYF,TGTGCCAGCTCACCGGGACACTACACAGATACGCAGTATTTT
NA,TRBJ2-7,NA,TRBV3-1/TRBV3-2,CASSLSRGRDIYEQYF,TGTGCCAGCAGCCTCAGCCGGGGGAGAGACATTTACGAGCAGTACTTC
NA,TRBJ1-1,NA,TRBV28,CASRKGENTEAFF,TGTGCCAGCAGGAAGGGGGAGAACACTGAAGCTTTCTTT
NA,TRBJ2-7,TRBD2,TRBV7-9,CASSALATGTYEQYF,TGTGCCAGCAGCGCACTAGCGACGGGAACCTACGAGCAGTACTTC
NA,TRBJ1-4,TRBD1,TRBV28,CASSSLTTGLDEKLFF,TGTGCCAGCAGTTCCCTCACGACAGGGTTGGATGAAAAACTGTTTTTT
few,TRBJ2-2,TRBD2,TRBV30,CAWSSGGSTTGELFF,TGTGCCTGGAGCTCGGGCGGGAGCACCACCGGGGAGCTGTTTTTT
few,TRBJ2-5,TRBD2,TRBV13,CASSSRTSSGETQYF,TGTGCCAGCAGCTCCCGTACGTCTAGCGGCGAGACCCAGTACTTC
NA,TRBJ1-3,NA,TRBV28,CASRSQATGLGNTIYF,TGTGCCAGCAGATCTCAGGCCACAGGGCTGGGAAACACCATATATTTT
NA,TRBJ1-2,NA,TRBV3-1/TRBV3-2,CASSQSSYYGYTF,TGTGCCAGCAGCCAATCATCCTATTATGGCTACACCTTC
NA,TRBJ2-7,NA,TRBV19,CASSMGTGYEQYF,TGTGCCAGTAGTATGGGCACTGGCTACGAGCAGTACTTC
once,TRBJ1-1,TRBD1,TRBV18,CASSRGQGKAFF,TGTGCCAGCTCTCGGGGACAGGGAAAAGCTTTCTTT
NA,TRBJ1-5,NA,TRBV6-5,CASSPSGGYQPQHF,TGTGCCAGCAGCCCCTCGGGGGGCTATCAGCCCCAGCATTTT
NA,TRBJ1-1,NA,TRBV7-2,CASSLSGVGEAFF,TGTGCCAGCAGCTTGTCAGGGGTTGGTGAAGCTTTCTTT
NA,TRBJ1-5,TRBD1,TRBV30,CAWSGTVLGPQHF,TGTGCCTGGAGCGGGACAGTGCTGGGGCCCCAGCATTTT
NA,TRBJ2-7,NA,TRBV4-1,CASSQEARVFALPSYEQYF,TGCGCCAGCAGCCAAGAAGCCAGGGTCTTCGCGTTACCGTCCTACGAGCAGTACTTC
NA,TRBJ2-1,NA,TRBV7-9,CASSPGNYNEQFF,TGTGCCAGCAGCCCAGGAAATTACAATGAGCAGTTCTTC
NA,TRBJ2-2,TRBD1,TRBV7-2,CASSLASGGTRGGELFF,TGTGCCAGCAGCTTAGCATCAGGGGGAACTCGGGGAGGGGAGCTGTTTTTT
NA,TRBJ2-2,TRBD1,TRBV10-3,CAISESLSRQGIGELFF,TGTGCCATCAGTGAGTCGCTCTCCCGACAGGGGATCGGGGAGCTGTTTTTT
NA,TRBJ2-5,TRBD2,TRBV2,CASGEGKTQYF,TGTGCCAGCGGGGAGGGAAAGACCCAGTACTTC
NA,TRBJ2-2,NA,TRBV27,CASSLRRYTGELFF,TGTGCCAGCAGTTTACGCAGGTACACCGGGGAGCTGTTTTTT
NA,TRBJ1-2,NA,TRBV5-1,CASSLGRGISSNYGYTF,TGCGCCAGCAGCTTGGGTAGGGGTATAAGCTCTAACTATGGCTACACCTTC
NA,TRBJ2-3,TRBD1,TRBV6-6,CASSRAMTGGADTQYF,TGTGCCAGCAGTCGAGCCATGACAGGGGGCGCAGATACGCAGTATTTT
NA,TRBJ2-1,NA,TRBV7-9,CASSPHNSGLNEQFF,TGTGCCAGCAGCCCCCATAACAGCGGGTTGAATGAGCAGTTCTTC
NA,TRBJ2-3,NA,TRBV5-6,CASSLGAGAVGTDTQYF,TGTGCCAGCAGCTTGGGGGCAGGGGCGGTGGGCACAGATACGCAGTATTTT
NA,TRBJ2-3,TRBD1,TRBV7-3,CASSSGSTGADTQYF,TGTGCCAGCAGCTCAGGTTCGACAGGGGCAGATACGCAGTATTTT
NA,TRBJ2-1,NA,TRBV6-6,CASSGGEQFF,TGTGCCAGCAGCGGTGGTGAGCAGTTCTTC
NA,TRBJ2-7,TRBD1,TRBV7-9,CASSGRDRDYEQYF,TGTGCCAGCAGCGGCCGGGACAGGGATTACGAGCAGTACTTC
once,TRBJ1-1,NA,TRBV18,CASSRIRGTEAFF,TGTGCCAGCTCACGCATTAGAGGCACTGAAGCTTTCTTT
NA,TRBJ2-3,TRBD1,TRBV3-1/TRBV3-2,CASSQSDRVRTDTQYF,TGTGCCAGCAGCCAAAGTGACAGGGTAAGAACAGATACGCAGTATTTT
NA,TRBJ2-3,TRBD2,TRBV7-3,CASSLTGGGPKDTQYF,TGTGCCAGCAGCTTAACGGGGGGAGGGCCAAAAGATACGCAGTATTTT
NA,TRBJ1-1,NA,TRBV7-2,CASMKLIENTEAFF,TGTGCCAGCATGAAACTCATCGAGAACACTGAAGCTTTCTTT
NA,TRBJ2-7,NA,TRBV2,CASLKQGEGEQYF,TGTGCCAGCTTAAAACAGGGCGAGGGCGAGCAGTACTTC
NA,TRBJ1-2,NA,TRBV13,CASSLGRDYGYTF,TGTGCCAGCAGCTTAGGGAGGGACTATGGCTACACCTTC
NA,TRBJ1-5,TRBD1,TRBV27,CASSWTGHSNQPQHF,TGTGCCAGCAGTTGGACAGGTCATAGCAATCAGCCCCAGCATTTT
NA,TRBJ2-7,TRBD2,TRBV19,CASSMAGGGSYEQYF,TGTGCCAGTAGTATGGCGGGAGGAGGTTCCTACGAGCAGTACTTC
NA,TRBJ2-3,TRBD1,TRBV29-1,CSVEDLPTGGPADTQYF,TGCAGCGTTGAAGATCTTCCCACAGGGGGCCCCGCAGATACGCAGTATTTT
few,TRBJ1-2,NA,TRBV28,CASSLHSYSDSGHGYTF,TGTGCCAGCAGTTTACACTCCTATTCGGACTCCGGGCATGGCTACACCTTC
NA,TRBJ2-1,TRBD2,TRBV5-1,CASSSPGLAGVNEQFF,TGCGCCAGCAGCTCTCCGGGACTAGCGGGAGTAAATGAGCAGTTCTTC
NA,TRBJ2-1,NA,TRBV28,CASSLEGVSYNEQFF,TGTGCCAGCAGCTTAGAGGGGGTTTCCTACAATGAGCAGTTCTTC
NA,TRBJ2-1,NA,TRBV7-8,CASSLRGPVDEQFF,TGTGCCAGCAGCTTACGAGGGCCGGTGGATGAGCAGTTCTTC
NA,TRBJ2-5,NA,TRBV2,CASSEDSPAGEETQYF,TGTGCCAGCAGTGAAGACAGTCCGGCTGGCGAAGAGACCCAGTACTTC
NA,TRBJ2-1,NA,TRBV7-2,CASSLNPAGPPNEQFF,TGTGCCAGCAGCTTAAACCCCGCGGGCCCTCCCAATGAGCAGTTCTTC
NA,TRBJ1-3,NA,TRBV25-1,CASSDSGGLGNTIYF,TGTGCCAGCAGTGACTCGGGGGGACTTGGAAACACCATATATTTT
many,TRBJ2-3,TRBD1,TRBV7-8,CASSFANGTGSDTQYF,TGTGCCAGCAGCTTCGCGAATGGGACAGGGTCAGATACGCAGTATTTT